This T cell receptor beta chain emerged from a study of immune evolution from preneoplasia to lung adenocarcinoma. Study-level information: HLA loss of heterozygosity: under 7.5% AIS, under 19% MIA, approximately 31% ADC, none AAH.

Points on this clone: Its antigen is unidentified.

Measured with immunoSEQ multiplex PCR; TCRdb has only the in-frame clones, and not every one. Of more than 4,000 clones in the sample, roughly three quarters were seen once. Study-wide findings and caveats: Later-stage lesions seemingly showed higher T cell density and diversity than normal lung. T cell clonality was higher in KRAS-mutant than EGFR-mutant or wild-type nodules.

The germline V and J ends were trimmed by 6 bases and 5 bases, with 4 bases remaining between them. In germline, CDR1 is WSHSY, CDR2 SAAADI. The CDR3 extends over 11 amino acids. The specimen was FFPE minimally invasive lung adenocarcinoma tissue. The chain uses TRBV10-2 and TRBJ2-2; no clear D gene. The TCR sequence derives from a person aged 60 to 80 with lung adenocarcinoma. The CDR3 nucleotides are TGCGCCAGCAGGGTGACCGGGGAGCTGTTTTTT. Translated: CASRVTGELFF.